Described below is a single T cell receptor beta chain sequence and its context. Antigen unknown. These data come from a study of PD-1 blockade in classical Hodgkin lymphoma. The method was immunoSEQ multiplex PCR; TCRdb's version includes in-frame clones alone and lacks a portion of them. Among just under 65,000 clones listed, less than 95% were seen once. Time point of the sample: cycle 4 day 1 (C4D1), after about 6 weeks of nivolumab. Patients all relapsed after autologous stem cell transplantation, and there was variation in brentuximab vedotin exposure. Study observations and caveats: Whereas CD4+ TCR diversity had risen significantly by C4D1, CD8+ TCR diversity had not. It was among complete responders that baseline diversity resembled that of newly diagnosed patients.

V was shortened by 4 bases and J by 6 bases, with 15 bases between the two germline ends. Germline assignment: CDR1 SGHDN and CDR2 FVKESK. The CDR3 consists of 15 residues. The rearrangement joins TRBV14 to TRBJ2-2; D assignment may be TRBD1 or TRBD2 (7 bases each). The sequencing here drew on peripheral blood mononuclear cells (PBMCs), taken before the fourth cycle of nivolumab. This clonotype was sampled from a human donor with classical Hodgkin lymphoma. The CDR3 DNA is TGTGCCAGCAGCCCCAGGGGGGGATACGCCGGGGAGCTGTTTTTT. Its protein product is CASSPRGGYAGELFF. The full variable domain, in which reference TRBV14 and TRBJ2-2 provide the parts outside the CDR3, is EAGVTQFPSHSVIEKGQTVTLRCDPISGHDNLYWYRRVMGKEIKFLLHFVKESKQDESGMPNNRFLAERTGGTYSTLKVQPAELEDSGVYFCASSPRGGYAGELFFGEGSRLTVL.